One sample yielded the 18 T cell receptor beta chains listed below, sequenced in a study of post-analysis software for immune sequencing data. The library was made from cDNA and included unique molecular identifiers. TCRdb re-analysed the PCR reads in MiXCR, keeping a single row per CDR3 protein. The repertoire consists of 400,000 to 500,000 distinct CDR3 sequences, with 35% to 45% occurring once and the leading ten covering less than 8%. The study, taken as a whole, reports: There were about 5 TRBV segments more frequent in patients than controls, and TRBV5-6, TRBV5-1 and TRBV20-1 were among them.

Antigen specificity for these receptors is unknown. Sequenced sample: blood. Receptors were obtained from a girl aged 2-10 years with multiple sclerosis.

This chain uses TRBV6-4 with TRBJ2-7; 13 positions agree with TRBD2. The CDR3 sequence is 15 residues long. The V and J ends lost 10 bases and 4 bases, in that order; junction bases with no gene match: 10. The germline V gene encodes CDR1 MRHNA and CDR2 SNTAGT. CDR3 nucleotides: TGTGCCATCCCCCAGTGGACTAGCGGGAGTTACGAGCAGTACTTC. It encodes CAIPQWTSGSYEQYF.

The J gene is TRBJ2-5, the V gene TRBV27, with D possibly being TRBD2 (7 bases). V was cut by 7 bases and J by 6 bases, with 27 bases left in between. Per the germline V gene, CDR1 is MNHEY and CDR2 is SMNVEV (reference sequence). The CDR3 is 17 amino acids. The CDR3 sequence: CASIPWVGRGLAKTQYF. The CDR3 region has the DNA TGTGCCAGCATTCCGTGGGTGGGGAGGGGGTTGGCGAAGACCCAGTACTTC.

V is TRBV11-2 and J is TRBJ1-1; D gene unclear. Germline loops: CDR1 SGHAT, CDR2 FQNNGV. The CDR3 extends over 15 amino acids. Trimming removed 5 bases from V and 1 base from J, with 14 bases in between. This chain's CDR3 is CASSLRQETNTEAFF. The CDR3 nucleotides read TGTGCCAGCAGCCTACGACAAGAAACGAACACTGAAGCTTTCTTT.

The chain couples TRBV7-8 to TRBJ2-7; tentatively, D is TRBD2 (6 bases). Germline CDR1 and CDR2: SGHVS and FQNEAQ. This CDR3 has 15 amino acids. The V and J ends lost 3 bases and 2 bases respectively, with 14 bases between them. The CDR3 is CASSFNSGGAYEQYF. The DNA for the CDR3 is TGTGCCAGCAGCTTTAACAGTGGAGGGGCCTACGAGCAGTACTTC.

This clonotype was seen a few times. Just one base apart from a much larger clone, this may be a read error. CDR3 nucleotide sequence: TGTGCCAGCAGCTTAACGAGGTACTATGGCCACACCTTC. Protein sequence: CASSLTRYYGHTF. The rearrangement joins TRBV7-9 to TRBJ1-2; D call uncertain. Germline values: CDR1 SEHNR, CDR2 FQNEAQ (reference sequence). The CDR3 is made up of 13 amino acids. The full variable domain, in which reference TRBV7-9 and TRBJ1-2 provide the parts outside the CDR3, is DTGVSQNPRHKITKRGQNVTFRCDPISEHNRLYWYRQTLGQGPEFLTYFQNEAQLEKSRLLSDRFSAERPKGSFSTLEIQRTEQGDSAMYLCASSLTRYYGHTFGSGTRLTVV.

The chain combines TRBV7-9 with TRBJ2-7; 10 bases fit TRBD1. Germline-derived CDR1 and CDR2 are SEHNR and FQNEAQ (reference sequence). The J segment lost 3 bases and the V segment lost 5 bases, leaving 10 bases of the junction unmatched. This CDR3 contains 16 residues. CDR3 loop: CASSPKRQGASYEQYF. CDR3 coding DNA: TGTGCCAGCAGCCCTAAGAGACAGGGGGCAAGCTACGAGCAGTACTTC.

The genes are TRBV20-1 and TRBJ2-1; 7 nucleotides align to TRBD1. The CDR3 extends over 14 amino acids. Germline assignment: CDR1 DFQATT and CDR2 SNEGSKA (reference sequence). V lost 3 bases to trimming and J lost 4 bases; unmatched junction nucleotides: 6. CDR3 residues: CSASGQEIYNEQFF. The CDR3 nucleotides read TGCAGTGCTAGTGGACAGGAGATATACAATGAGCAGTTCTTC.

The chain uses TRBV28 and TRBJ1-2, with D tentatively TRBD1 (5 bases). Germline V gene sequence: CDR1 MDHEN, CDR2 SYDVKM. The CDR3 extends over 14 amino acids. V was pared by 3 bases and J by 9 bases, with 17 bases between. The DNA for the CDR3 is TGTGCCAGCAGTTTGGCGGCGAAGACAGTGCGCTACACCTTC. Its protein is CASSLAAKTVRYTF.

V gene TRBV6-6 combines with J gene TRBJ2-7, with TRBD1 identical over 7 bases. The CDR3 consists of 15 residues. Germline V gene lookup returns CDR1 MNHNY and CDR2 SVGAGI (reference sequence). The J segment lost 1 base and the V segment lost 6 bases, leaving 9 bases of the junction unmatched. The DNA of the CDR3 is TGTGCCAGCAGCCCCAGACAGGGTAATTCCTACGAGCAGTACTTC. This codes for CASSPRQGNSYEQYF.

The table lists this clonotype with a few counts. The V gene is TRBV28, the J gene TRBJ1-2, with TRBD1 identical over 7 bases. In germline, CDR1 is MDHEN, CDR2 SYDVKM. Trimming at V came to 4 bases and at J to 4 bases, leaving 9 bases not matched to a gene. The CDR3 loop spans 15 amino acids. CDR3 protein: CASSSYSTGIYGYTF. The CDR3 nucleotides are TGTGCCAGCAGTTCTTATTCGACAGGGATCTATGGCTACACCTTC.

The chain has TRBV29-1 and TRBJ1-1; TRBD1 might be the D (6 bases). V dropped 2 bases and J dropped 7 bases, with 20 bases sitting between them. The CDR3 is 15 residues long. Germline lookup yields CDR1 SQVTM and CDR2 ANQGSEA. For the CDR3, the DNA is TGCAGCGTTGAATGGGGGCACAGGGATCGGGGTGAAGCTTTCTTT. As protein: CSVEWGHRDRGEAFF.

This clonotype appeared many times. This chain links TRBV27 with TRBJ2-1; 7 bases are shared with TRBD1. The junction had 14 bases not matched to a gene; V was cut back by 5 bases and J by 4 bases. CDR3 length equals 17 residues. CDR1 is MNHEY, CDR2 SMNVEV, per germline (reference sequence). As DNA, the CDR3 is TGTGCCAGCAGTGCCTTGATCAAGACAGGGCCATACAATGAGCAGTTCTTC. This sequence encodes CASSALIKTGPYNEQFF.

V usage is TRBV5-5 and J usage is TRBJ1-1, with D maybe TRBD1 (6 bases). Germline V gene lookup returns CDR1 SGHKS and CDR2 YYEKEE (reference sequence). With 4 bases removed from V and 2 bases from J, the gap between germline ends came to 12 bases. This CDR3 spans 14 amino acids. DNA for the CDR3: TGTGCCAGCAGCGGAGAACAGGGAAACACTGAAGCTTTCTTT. Amino acids: CASSGEQGNTEAFF.

The V and J genes are TRBV6-5 and TRBJ2-7; 9 bases line up with TRBD1. This CDR3 is built from 15 residues. Looked up from germline, CDR1 is MNHEY and CDR2 is SVGAGI. V was pared by 8 bases and J by 0 bases, with 8 bases of the junction left unmatched. The CDR3 reads CASDPGGQGSYEQYF. CDR3 DNA: TGTGCCAGCGACCCAGGGGGACAGGGCTCCTACGAGCAGTACTTC.

The chain links TRBV29-1 to TRBJ2-7; a possible D gene is TRBD1 (6 bases). Germline V gene sequence: CDR1 SQVTM, CDR2 ANQGSEA. V lost 6 bases and J lost 7, with 25 bases in between. CDR3 length: 15 amino acids. The CDR3 DNA is TGCAGCGTCCCCGAGGGACACCCCTCCTACAATGAGCAGTACTTC. Amino acid sequence: CSVPEGHPSYNEQYF.

This clonotype came up a few times. The rearrangement uses TRBV20-1 and TRBJ2-7; 8 bases fit TRBD2. The CDR3 sequence is 14 residues long. CDR1 is DFQATT and CDR2 is SNEGSKA in the germline V gene (reference sequence). Trimming removed 3 bases from V and 4 bases from J; junction bases left unmatched: 8. CDR3 DNA: TGCAGTGCTAGGCGGGAGGTCCCCCCGTACGAGCAGTACTTC. This encodes CSARREVPPYEQYF.

The gene calls are TRBV28 and TRBJ1-4; weak D call: TRBD1 (5 bases). Trimming removed 5 bases from V and 8 bases from J, with 21 bases in between. The CDR3 runs to 16 residues. The germline gives CDR1 MDHEN, CDR2 SYDVKM. The CDR3 coding sequence is TGTGCCAGCAGTCCGAGGTGGGCAGGGATCGGCGAAAAACTGTTTTTT. It codes for CASSPRWAGIGEKLFF.

The table lists this clonotype with a few counts. The chain has TRBV29-1 and TRBJ2-4; D is ambiguous. This CDR3 comprises 13 residues. The germline V gene has CDR1 SQVTM and CDR2 ANQGSEA. V was trimmed by 5 bases and J by 0 bases, leaving 8 bases between them. CDR3 sequence: CSVCQLAKNIQYF. DNA of the CDR3: TGCAGCGTTTGTCAGCTAGCCAAAAACATTCAGTACTTC.